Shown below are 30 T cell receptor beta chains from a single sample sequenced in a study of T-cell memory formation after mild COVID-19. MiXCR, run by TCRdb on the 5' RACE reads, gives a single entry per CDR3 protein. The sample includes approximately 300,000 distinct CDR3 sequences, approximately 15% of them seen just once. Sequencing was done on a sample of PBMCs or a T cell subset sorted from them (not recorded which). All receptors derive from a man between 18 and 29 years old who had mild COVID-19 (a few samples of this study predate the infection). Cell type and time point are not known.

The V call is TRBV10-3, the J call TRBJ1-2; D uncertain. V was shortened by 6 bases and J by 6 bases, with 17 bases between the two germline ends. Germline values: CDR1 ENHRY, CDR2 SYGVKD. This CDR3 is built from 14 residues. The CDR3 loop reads CAISPPRGRHGYTF. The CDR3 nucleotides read TGTGCCATCAGCCCACCAAGAGGGCGGCATGGCTACACCTTC.

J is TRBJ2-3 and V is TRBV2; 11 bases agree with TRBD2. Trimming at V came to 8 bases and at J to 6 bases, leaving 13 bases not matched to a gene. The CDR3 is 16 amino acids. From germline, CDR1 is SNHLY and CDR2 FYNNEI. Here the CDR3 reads CASRGISGGASDTQYF. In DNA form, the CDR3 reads TGTGCCAGCCGGGGAATTAGCGGGGGGGCCTCCGATACGCAGTATTTT. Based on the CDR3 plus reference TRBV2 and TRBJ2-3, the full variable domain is EPEVTQTPSHQVTQMGQEVILRCVPISNHLYFYWYRQILGQKVEFLVSFYNNEISEKSEIFDDQFSVERPDGSNFTLKIRSTKLEDSAMYFCASRGISGGASDTQYFGPGTRLTVL.

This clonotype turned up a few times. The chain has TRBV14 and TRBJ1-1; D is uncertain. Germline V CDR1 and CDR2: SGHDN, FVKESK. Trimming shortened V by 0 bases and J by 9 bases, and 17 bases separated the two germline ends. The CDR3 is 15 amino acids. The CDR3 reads CASSQDLQPGGKAFF. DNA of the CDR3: TGTGCCAGCAGCCAAGATTTACAGCCCGGAGGAAAAGCTTTCTTT. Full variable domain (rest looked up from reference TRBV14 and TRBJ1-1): EAGVTQFPSHSVIEKGQTVTLRCDPISGHDNLYWYRRVMGKEIKFLLHFVKESKQDESGMPNNRFLAERTGGTYSTLKVQPAELEDSGVYFCASSQDLQPGGKAFFGQGTRLTVV.

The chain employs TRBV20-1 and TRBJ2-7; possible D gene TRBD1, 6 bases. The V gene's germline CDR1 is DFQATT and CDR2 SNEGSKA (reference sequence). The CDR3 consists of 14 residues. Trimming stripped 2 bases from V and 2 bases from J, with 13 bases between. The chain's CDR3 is CSARLDRNAYEQYF. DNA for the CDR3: TGCAGTGCTAGACTAGACAGGAACGCCTACGAGCAGTACTTC.

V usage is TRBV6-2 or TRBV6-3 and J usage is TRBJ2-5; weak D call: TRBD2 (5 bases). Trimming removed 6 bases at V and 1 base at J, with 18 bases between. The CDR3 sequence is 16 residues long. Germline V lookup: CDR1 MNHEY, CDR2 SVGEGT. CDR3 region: CASSRRGLSPQETQYF. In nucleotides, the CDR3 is TGTGCCAGCAGCCGTCGCGGACTCTCGCCCCAAGAGACCCAGTACTTC.

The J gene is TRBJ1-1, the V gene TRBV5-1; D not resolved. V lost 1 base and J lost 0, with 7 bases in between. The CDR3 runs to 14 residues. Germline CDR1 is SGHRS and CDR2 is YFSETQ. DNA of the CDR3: TGCGCCAGCAGCTTGAAGGGCATGAACACTGAAGCTTTCTTT. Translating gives CASSLKGMNTEAFF.

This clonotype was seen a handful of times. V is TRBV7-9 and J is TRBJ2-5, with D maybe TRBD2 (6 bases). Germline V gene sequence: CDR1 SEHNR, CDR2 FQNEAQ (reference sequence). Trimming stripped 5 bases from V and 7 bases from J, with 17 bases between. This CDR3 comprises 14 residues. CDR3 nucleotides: TGTGCCAGCAGCCCCTGGGACTCTCCAGGGACCCAGTACTTC. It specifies CASSPWDSPGTQYF.

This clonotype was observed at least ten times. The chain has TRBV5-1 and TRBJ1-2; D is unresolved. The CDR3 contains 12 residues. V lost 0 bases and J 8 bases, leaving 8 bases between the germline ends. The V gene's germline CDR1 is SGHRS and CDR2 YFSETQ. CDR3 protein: CASSLEGSGYTF. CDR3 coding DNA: TGCGCCAGCAGCTTGGAAGGGTCCGGCTACACCTTC.

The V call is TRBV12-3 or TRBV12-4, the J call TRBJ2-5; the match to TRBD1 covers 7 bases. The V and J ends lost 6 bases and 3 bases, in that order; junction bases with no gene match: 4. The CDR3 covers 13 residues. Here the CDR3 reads CASRGQNKETQYF. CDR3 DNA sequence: TGTGCCAGCAGGGGACAGAATAAAGAGACCCAGTACTTC.

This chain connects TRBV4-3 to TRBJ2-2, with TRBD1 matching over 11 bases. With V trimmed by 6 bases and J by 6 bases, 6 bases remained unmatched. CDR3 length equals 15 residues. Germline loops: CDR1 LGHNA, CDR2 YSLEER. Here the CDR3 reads CASRRDRGYPGELFF. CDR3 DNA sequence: TGCGCCAGCAGAAGGGACAGGGGGTACCCCGGGGAGCTGTTTTTT.

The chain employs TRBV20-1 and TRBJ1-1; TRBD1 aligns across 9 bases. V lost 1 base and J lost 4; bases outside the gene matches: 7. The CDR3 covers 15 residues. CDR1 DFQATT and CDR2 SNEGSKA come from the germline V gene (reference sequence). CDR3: CSARAADRGFTEAFF. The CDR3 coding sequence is TGCAGTGCTAGAGCTGCGGACAGGGGTTTCACTGAAGCTTTCTTT.

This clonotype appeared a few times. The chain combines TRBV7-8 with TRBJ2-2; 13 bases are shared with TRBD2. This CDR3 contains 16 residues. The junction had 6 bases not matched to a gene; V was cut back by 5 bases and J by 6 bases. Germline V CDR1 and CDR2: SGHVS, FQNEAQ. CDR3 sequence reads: CASSRTSGGAAGELFF. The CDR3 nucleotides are TGTGCCAGCAGCAGAACTAGCGGGGGGGCCGCCGGGGAGCTGTTTTTT.

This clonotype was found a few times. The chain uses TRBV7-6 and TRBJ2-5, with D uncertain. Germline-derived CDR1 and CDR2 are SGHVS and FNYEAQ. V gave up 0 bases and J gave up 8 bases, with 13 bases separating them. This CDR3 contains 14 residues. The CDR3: CASSLAGLAATQYF. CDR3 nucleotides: TGTGCCAGCAGCTTAGCGGGCCTGGCTGCTACCCAGTACTTC.

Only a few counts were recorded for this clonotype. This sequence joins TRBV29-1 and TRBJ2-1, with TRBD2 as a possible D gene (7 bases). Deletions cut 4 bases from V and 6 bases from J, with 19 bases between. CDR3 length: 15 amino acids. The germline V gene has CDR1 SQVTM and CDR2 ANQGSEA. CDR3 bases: TGCAGCGTTGTGCCGGGGGGCTGGGGGGGCAATGAGCAGTTCTTC. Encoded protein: CSVVPGGWGGNEQFF.

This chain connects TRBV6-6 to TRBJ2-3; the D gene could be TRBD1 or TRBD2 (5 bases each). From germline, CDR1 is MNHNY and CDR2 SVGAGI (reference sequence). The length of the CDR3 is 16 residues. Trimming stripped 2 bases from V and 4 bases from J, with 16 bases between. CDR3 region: CASSYEGTGPADTQYF. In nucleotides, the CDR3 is TGTGCCAGCAGTTACGAGGGCACGGGGCCGGCAGATACGCAGTATTTT.

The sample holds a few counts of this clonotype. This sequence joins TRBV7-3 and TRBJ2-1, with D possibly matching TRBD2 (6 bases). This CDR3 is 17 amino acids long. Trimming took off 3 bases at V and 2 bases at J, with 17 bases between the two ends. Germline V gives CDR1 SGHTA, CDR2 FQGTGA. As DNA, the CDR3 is TGTGCCAGCAGCTTTATCGGGGGAGACCAACCCTACAATGAGCAGTTCTTC. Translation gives CASSFIGGDQPYNEQFF.

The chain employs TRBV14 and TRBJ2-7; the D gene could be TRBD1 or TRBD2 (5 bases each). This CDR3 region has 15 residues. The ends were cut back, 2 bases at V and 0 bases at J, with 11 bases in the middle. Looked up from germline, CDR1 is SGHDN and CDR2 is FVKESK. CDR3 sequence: CASSQKTGRSYEQYF. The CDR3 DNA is TGTGCCAGCAGCCAAAAGACGGGACGCTCCTACGAGCAGTACTTC.

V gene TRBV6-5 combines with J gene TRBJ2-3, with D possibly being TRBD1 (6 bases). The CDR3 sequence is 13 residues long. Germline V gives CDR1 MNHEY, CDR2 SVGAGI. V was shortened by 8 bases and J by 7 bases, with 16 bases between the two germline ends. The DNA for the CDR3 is TGTGCCAGCCTTAACAGGGATAAAAATACGCAGTATTTT. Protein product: CASLNRDKNTQYF.

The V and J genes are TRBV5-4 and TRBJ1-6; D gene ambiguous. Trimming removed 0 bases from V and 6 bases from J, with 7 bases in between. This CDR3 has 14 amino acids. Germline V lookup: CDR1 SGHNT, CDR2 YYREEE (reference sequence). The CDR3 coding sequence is TGTGCCAGCAGCTTGGAATCTCTTAATTCACCCCTCCACTTT. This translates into CASSLESLNSPLHF.

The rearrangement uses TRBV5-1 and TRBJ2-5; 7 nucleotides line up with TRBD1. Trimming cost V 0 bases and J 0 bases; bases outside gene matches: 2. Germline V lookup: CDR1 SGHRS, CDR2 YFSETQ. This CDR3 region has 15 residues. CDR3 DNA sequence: TGCGCCAGCAGCTTGGTAGGGACAGACCAAGAGACCCAGTACTTC. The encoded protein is CASSLVGTDQETQYF.

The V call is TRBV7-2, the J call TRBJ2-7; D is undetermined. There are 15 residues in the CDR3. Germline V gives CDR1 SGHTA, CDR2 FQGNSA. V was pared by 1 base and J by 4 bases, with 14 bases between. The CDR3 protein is CASSLEAMTHYEQYF. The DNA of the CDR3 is TGTGCCAGCAGCTTAGAAGCAATGACTCATTACGAGCAGTACTTC.

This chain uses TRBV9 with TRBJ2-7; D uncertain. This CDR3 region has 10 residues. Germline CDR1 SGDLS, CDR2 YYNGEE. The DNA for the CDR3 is TGTGCCAGCAGCGAGGGCCCCCTCCACGTC. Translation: CASSEGPLHV.

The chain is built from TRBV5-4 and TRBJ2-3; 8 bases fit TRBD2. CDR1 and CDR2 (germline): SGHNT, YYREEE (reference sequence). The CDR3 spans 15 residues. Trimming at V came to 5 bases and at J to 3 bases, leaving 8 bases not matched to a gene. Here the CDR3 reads CASRTGLAKTDTQYF. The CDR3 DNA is TGTGCCAGCAGAACAGGACTAGCAAAAACAGATACGCAGTATTTT.

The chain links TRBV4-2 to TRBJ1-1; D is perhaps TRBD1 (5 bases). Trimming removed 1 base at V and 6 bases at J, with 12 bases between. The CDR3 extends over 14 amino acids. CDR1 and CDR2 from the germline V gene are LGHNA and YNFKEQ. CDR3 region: CASSQVSRAAEAFF. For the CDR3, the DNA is TGTGCCAGCAGCCAAGTGAGCAGGGCCGCTGAAGCTTTCTTT.

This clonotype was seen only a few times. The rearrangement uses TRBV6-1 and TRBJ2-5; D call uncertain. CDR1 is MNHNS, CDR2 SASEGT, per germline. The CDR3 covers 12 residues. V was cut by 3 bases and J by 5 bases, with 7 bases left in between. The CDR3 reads CASSDLTETQYF. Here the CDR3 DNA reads TGTGCCAGCAGTGATCTCACTGAGACCCAGTACTTC.

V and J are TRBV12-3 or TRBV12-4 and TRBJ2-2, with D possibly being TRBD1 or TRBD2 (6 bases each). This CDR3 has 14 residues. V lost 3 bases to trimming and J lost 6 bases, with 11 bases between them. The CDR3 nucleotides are TGTGCCAGCAGTTTTCCGGGGGCCCCCGGGGAGCTGTTTTTT. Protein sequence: CASSFPGAPGELFF.

The CDR3 loop is CASSSPAEGTYSNQPQHF. In nucleotides, the CDR3 is TGTGCCAGCAGCTCCCCCGCGGAAGGAACTTATAGCAATCAGCCCCAGCATTTT. The J gene is TRBJ1-5, the V gene TRBV7-9; the D is unclear. CDR1 is SEHNR and CDR2 is FQNEAQ in the germline V gene (reference sequence). V shed 4 bases and J shed 0 bases, with 19 bases lying between them. CDR3 size: 18 residues.

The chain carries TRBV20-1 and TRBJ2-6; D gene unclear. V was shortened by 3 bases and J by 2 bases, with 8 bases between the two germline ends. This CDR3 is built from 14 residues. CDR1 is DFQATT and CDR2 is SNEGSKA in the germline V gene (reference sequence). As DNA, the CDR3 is TGCAGTGCTAGTTGGGTCCCTGGGGCCAACGTCCTGACTTTC. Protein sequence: CSASWVPGANVLTF.

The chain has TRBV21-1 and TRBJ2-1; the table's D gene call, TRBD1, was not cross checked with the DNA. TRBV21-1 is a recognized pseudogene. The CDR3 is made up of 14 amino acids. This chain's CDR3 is CASLRDRAYNEQFF. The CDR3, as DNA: TGTGCCAGTCTGAGGGACAGAGCCTACAATGAGCAGTTCTTC.

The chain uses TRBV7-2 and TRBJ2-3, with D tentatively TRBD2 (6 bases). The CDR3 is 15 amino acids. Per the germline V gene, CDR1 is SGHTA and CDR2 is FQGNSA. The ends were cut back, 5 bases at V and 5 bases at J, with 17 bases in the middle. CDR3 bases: TGTGCCAGCAGCCCCTTAAGGAGGGTTGGAGATACGCAGTATTTT. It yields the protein CASSPLRRVGDTQYF.